In this sample, the clone carrying this T cell receptor (beta chain) turned up many times. These data originate in a study of response to subunit inactivated influenza vaccine. TCRdb redid the calling of the RT-PCR reads with MiXCR, one entry per CDR3 protein. The table lists about 620,000 distinct CDR3 sequences, 11% of them singletons, with 11% in the top ten. This CDR3 contains 12 residues. V lost 3 bases to trimming and J lost 6 bases, with 8 bases between them. Germline V gives CDR1 SGHDT, CDR2 YYEEEE. The same sample was also used in a study of T cells expressing NK-cell markers. This second report adds: 5'RACE template switching with UMIs produced the TCR beta cDNA. Most of the eight sequenced donors tested HCMV-seropositive; one tested seronegative. Top CD8+ clonotypes included the dominant CD3+CD56+NKG2C+ clonotypes in six donors.

This TCR was sampled from a man in his fifties who received an inactivated influenza vaccine. The sample was PBMCs from blood, taken on the day of vaccination. This chain joins TRBV5-6 and TRBJ2-3, with D unresolved. Here the CDR3 DNA reads TGTGCCAGCAGCTCCCCTCTGGATACGCAGTATTTT. Translation: CASSSPLDTQYF.